This TCR beta chain was profiled in a study of blood T cell repertoires in COVID-19. Trimming took 0 bases from V and 0 from J, leaving 8 bases between them. From germline, CDR1 is MNHEY and CDR2 SMNVEV (reference sequence). CDR3 length: 15 amino acids. Assay used: immunoSEQ multiplex PCR; TCRdb lists only in-frame clones, some missing. This table has under 200,000 clones, approximately 90% appearing once. The sample holds one count of this clone. This receptor was obtained from an elderly woman in a cohort sampled during active or convalescent COVID-19. The sequencing input was peripheral blood. The J gene is TRBJ1-1, the V gene TRBV27, with D perhaps TRBD1 (5 bases). CDR3 coding DNA: TGTGCCAGCAGTTTATCCCAGGGTGTGAACACTGAAGCTTTCTTT. It yields the protein CASSLSQGVNTEAFF.